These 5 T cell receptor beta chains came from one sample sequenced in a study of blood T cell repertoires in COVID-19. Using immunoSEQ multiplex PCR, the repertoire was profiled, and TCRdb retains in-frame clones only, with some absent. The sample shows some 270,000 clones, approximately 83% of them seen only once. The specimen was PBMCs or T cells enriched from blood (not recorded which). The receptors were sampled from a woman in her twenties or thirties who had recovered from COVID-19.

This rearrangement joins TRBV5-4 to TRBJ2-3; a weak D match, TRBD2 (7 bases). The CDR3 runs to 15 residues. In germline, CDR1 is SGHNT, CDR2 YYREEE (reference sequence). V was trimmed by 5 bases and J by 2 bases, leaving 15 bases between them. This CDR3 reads CASRARGGVTDTQYF. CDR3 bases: TGTGCCAGCAGGGCGAGAGGGGGGGTCACAGATACGCAGTATTTT.

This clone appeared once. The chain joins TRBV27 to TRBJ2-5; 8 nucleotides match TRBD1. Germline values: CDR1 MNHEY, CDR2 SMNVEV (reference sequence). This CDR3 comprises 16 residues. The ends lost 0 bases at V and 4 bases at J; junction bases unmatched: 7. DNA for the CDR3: TGTGCCAGCAGTTTATCTCCCACAGGGGGGAGAGAGACCCAGTACTTC. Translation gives CASSLSPTGGRETQYF.

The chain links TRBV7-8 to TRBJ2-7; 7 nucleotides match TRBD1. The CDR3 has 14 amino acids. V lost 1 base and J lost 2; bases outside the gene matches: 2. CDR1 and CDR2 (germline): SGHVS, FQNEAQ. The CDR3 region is CASSLVQGTYEQYF. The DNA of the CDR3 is TGTGCCAGCAGCTTAGTACAGGGGACCTACGAGCAGTACTTC.

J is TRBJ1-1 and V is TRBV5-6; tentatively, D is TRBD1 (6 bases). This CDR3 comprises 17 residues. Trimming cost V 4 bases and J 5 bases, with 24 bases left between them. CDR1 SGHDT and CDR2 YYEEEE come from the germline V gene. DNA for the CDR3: TGTGCCAGCAGCAGCTTGTCGGGCAGGGGTGTCTTGACTGAAGCTTTCTTT. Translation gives CASSSLSGRGVLTEAFF.

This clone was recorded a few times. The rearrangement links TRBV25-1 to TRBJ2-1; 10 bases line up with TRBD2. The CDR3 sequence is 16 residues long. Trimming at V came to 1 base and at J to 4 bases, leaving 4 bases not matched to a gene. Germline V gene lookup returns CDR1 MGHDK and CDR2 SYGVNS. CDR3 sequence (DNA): TGTGCCAGCAGTGAATCTTCACTAGCGGGGTACAATGAGCAGTTCTTC. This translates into CASSESSLAGYNEQFF. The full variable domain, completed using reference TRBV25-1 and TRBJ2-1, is EADIYQTPRYLVIGTGKKITLECSQTMGHDKMYWYQQDPGMELHLIHYSYGVNSTEKGDLSSESTVSRIRTEHFPLTLESARPSHTSQYLCASSESSLAGYNEQFFGPGTRLTVL.